This record looks at one T cell receptor beta chain sequence and its context. Its antigen is unknown. The source of the sample is a study of shared clonotypes between healthy human individuals. General study results and limits: Naive subsets tended to show greater estimated richness than memory subsets.

The germline V gene has CDR1 MNHEY and CDR2 SMNVEV (reference sequence). Trimming at V came to 7 bases and at J to 6 bases, leaving 12 bases not matched to a gene. CDR3 length equals 16 residues. The repertoire was sequenced with immunoSEQ multiplex PCR; TCRdb's copy has only in-frame clones and lacks some. The sample lists around 2.5 million clones, 80% to 95% seen once, with roughly 0.39% in the top ten. Input material: naive CD4+ T cells from PBMCs. Stated subset: CD45RA+ positively selected. The J gene is TRBJ2-2, the V gene TRBV27; 9 nucleotides line up with TRBD1. This sequence originates from a man aged 18 to 35 in good health. Some clones in this sample may be carry-over from other donors' samples. In DNA, the CDR3 is TGTGCCAGCACAAAAGGGACAGGGTCTCGGTCCGGGGAGCTGTTTTTT. This sequence encodes CASTKGTGSRSGELFF.